This T cell receptor beta chain was identified during a study of shared clonotypes between healthy human individuals. Study context: Three CD4 naive, three CD4 memory, two CD8 naive and one CD8 memory plate were used per donor. Whole-study findings and limits: Clonotypes which were not shared had lower generation probabilities than clonotypes that all four donors shared. Sharing across four donors was highest in naive CD4 (roughly 5%) and lowest in memory CD8 (roughly 0.4%).

It was CD45RO-negative cells, positively selected for CCR7, that made up naive CD8 cells, with terminally differentiated effector memory CD45RA+ cells excluded. Donors, healthy HIV-negative adults, lacked recent acute infections or vaccinations. Regarding this clone: Its antigen is still unknown.

This table comes from immunoSEQ multiplex PCR, and its TCRdb copy is limited to in-frame clones, with some not included. The data hold approximately 1.9 million clones, with 90% to 95% observed a single time. V lost 11 bases, J lost 2 bases, and 3 bases stayed unmatched. Germline V gene lookup returns CDR1 SEHNR and CDR2 FQNEAQ (reference sequence). This CDR3 has 13 amino acids. The chain joins TRBV7-9 to TRBJ1-3; 10 nucleotides align to TRBD1. The clonotype comes from a man aged 18-30 years in good health. Some clones in this sample may be carry-over from other donors' samples. Input material: naive CD8+ T cells from PBMCs. The CDR3 nucleotides read TGTGCCTTGACAGGGGGCACTGGAAACACCATATATTTT. Amino acid sequence: CALTGGTGNTIYF.